These 14 T cell receptor beta chains originate from one sample sequenced in a study of blood T cell repertoires in COVID-19. TCRdb's table, derived via immunoSEQ multiplex PCR, lists solely in-frame clones and lacks some. The sample has approximately 200,000 clones, approximately 84% seen once. The sequenced sample was peripheral blood. The receptors here all came from a man in his fifties who had recovered from COVID-19.

This clone appeared once. V is TRBV5-8 and J is TRBJ2-1, with 7 bases that match TRBD2. After removal of 7 bases from V and 2 bases from J, the junction contained 3 bases not matched to a gene. The CDR3 length is 13 residues. Germline lookup yields CDR1 SGHTS and CDR2 YDEGEE. The CDR3 here is CASRREAYNEQFF. Written as DNA, the CDR3 is TGTGCCAGCCGACGGGAGGCCTACAATGAGCAGTTCTTC.

This CDR3 is CASSPPGSGTSTDTQYF. DNA for the CDR3: TGCGCCAGCAGTCCGCCAGGTAGCGGAACTAGCACAGATACGCAGTATTTT. V and J are TRBV23-1 and TRBJ2-3; perhaps TRBD2 as D (6 bases). TRBV23-1 is an ORF for which the function is uncertain. V was shortened by 4 bases and J by 0 bases, with 17 bases between the two germline ends. The CDR3 runs to 17 residues.

The gene calls are TRBV28 and TRBJ1-2, with 10 bases fitting TRBD1. V gave up 1 base and J gave up 8 bases; unmatched junction bases: 7. Per germline, CDR1 MDHEN and CDR2 SYDVKM. CDR3 length: 15 amino acids. The CDR3 DNA follows: TGTGCCAGCAGTTTATCTTCGACAGGGGGCAGAGGCTACACCTTC. Protein sequence: CASSLSSTGGRGYTF.

The CDR3, as DNA: TGTGCCAGCAGTTCCCTAGCGGGGGCAGGCGCAGATACGCAGTATTTT. Translated, it gives CASSSLAGAGADTQYF. V and J are TRBV27 and TRBJ2-3; 10 bases line up with TRBD2. The germline CDR1 and CDR2 sequences are MNHEY and SMNVEV (reference sequence). The length of the CDR3 is 16 residues. V was pared by 4 bases and J by 4 bases, with 8 bases of the junction left unmatched.

This chain uses TRBV20-1 with TRBJ1-1; 7 positions match TRBD1. Germline V gives CDR1 DFQATT, CDR2 SNEGSKA (reference sequence). J was trimmed by 14 bases and V by 3 bases; bases with no gene match: 9. The CDR3 spans 11 residues. CDR3 in amino acids: CSASKSTGAFF. CDR3 DNA sequence: TGCAGTGCTAGTAAATCAACAGGGGCCTTCTTT.

The chain combines TRBV6-1 with TRBJ2-7; no clear D gene. Germline V gene lookup returns CDR1 MNHNS and CDR2 SASEGT. The germline V and J ends were trimmed by 0 bases and 7 bases, with 7 bases remaining between them. The CDR3 sequence is 12 residues long. DNA for the CDR3: TGTGCCAGCAGTGAAGCGCAGGCTGAGCAGTACTTC. Translated, it gives CASSEAQAEQYF.

The chain recombines TRBV5-1 with TRBJ1-2; D unresolved. Germline CDR1 SGHRS, CDR2 YFSETQ. This CDR3 is 14 amino acids long. The ends were cut back, 5 bases at V and 4 bases at J, with 15 bases in the middle. CDR3 sequence (DNA): TGCGCCAGCAGTAGGGAGGAGAAGGGCTATGGCTACACCTTC. As protein: CASSREEKGYGYTF. Full variable domain (missing parts from reference TRBV5-1 and TRBJ1-2): KAGVTQTPRYLIKTRGQQVTLSCSPISGHRSVSWYQQTPGQGLQFLFEYFSETQRNKGNFPGRFSGRQFSNSRSEMNVSTLELGDSALYLCASSREEKGYGYTFGSGTRLTVV.

The chain combines TRBV7-2 with TRBJ2-1; 11 bases line up with TRBD2. V lost 5 bases to trimming and J lost 4 bases; unmatched junction nucleotides: 4. CDR1 is SGHTA and CDR2 is FQGNSA in the germline V gene. The CDR3 spans 15 residues. CDR3 region: CASSVPSGRYNEQFF. The CDR3 coding sequence is TGTGCCAGCAGCGTCCCTAGCGGGAGGTACAATGAGCAGTTCTTC.

This sequence joins TRBV20-1 and TRBJ2-2; TRBD2 matches 11 bases. Trimming at V came to 3 bases and at J to 4 bases, leaving 4 bases not matched to a gene. The CDR3 totals 15 residues. The V gene's germline CDR1 is DFQATT and CDR2 SNEGSKA (reference sequence). CDR3 in DNA: TGCAGTGCTAGTCGACTAGCGGGACTCACCGGGGAGCTGTTTTTT. This encodes CSASRLAGLTGELFF.

The gene calls are TRBV30 and TRBJ1-2; D is undetermined. Germline-derived CDR1 and CDR2 are GTSNPN and SVGIG (reference sequence). Trimming shortened V by 3 bases and J by 5 bases, and 19 bases separated the two germline ends. The CDR3 spans 15 residues. The CDR3 spells CAWRDIGRTRYGYTF. As DNA, the CDR3 is TGTGCCTGGAGAGACATCGGACGGACTAGATATGGCTACACCTTC. The entire variable domain, with the rest obtained from reference TRBV30 and TRBJ1-2, is as follows: SQTIHQWPATLVQPVGSPLSLECTVEGTSNPNLYWYRQAAGRGLQLLFYSVGIGQISSEVPQNLSASRPQDRQFILSSKKLLLSDSGFYLCAWRDIGRTRYGYTFGSGTRLTVV.

CDR3 nucleotide sequence: TGTGCCGCGGGAGGGTATAGCAATCAGCCCCAGCATTTT. Translating gives CAAGGYSNQPQHF. The rearrangement uses TRBV28 and TRBJ1-5; D is unresolved. Per the germline V gene, CDR1 is MDHEN and CDR2 is SYDVKM. The CDR3 spans 13 residues. V lost 11 bases and J 0 bases, leaving 11 bases between the germline ends. The variable domain in full, with the rest retrieved from reference TRBV28 and TRBJ1-5, is DVKVTQSSRYLVKRTGEKVFLECVQDMDHENMFWYRQDPGLGLRLIYFSYDVKMKEKGDIPEGYSVSREKKERFSLILESASTNQTSMYLCAAGGYSNQPQHFGDGTRLSIL.

The J gene is TRBJ2-1, the V gene TRBV6-5, with D perhaps matching TRBD2 (5 bases). V lost 7 bases to trimming and J lost 8 bases, with 18 bases between them. Germline values: CDR1 MNHEY, CDR2 SVGAGI. The CDR3 is made up of 14 amino acids. The CDR3 loop reads CASNRAGTWDEQFF. CDR3 nucleotide sequence: TGTGCCAGCAATCGCGCGGGTACTTGGGATGAGCAGTTCTTC.

The gene calls are TRBV6-5 and TRBJ2-3; 9 bases are a match to TRBD1. CDR1 and CDR2 (germline): MNHEY, SVGAGI. The CDR3 runs 15 residues. V shed 6 bases and J 2 bases; nucleotides not matched to a gene: 6. CDR3 DNA: TGTGCCAGCAGGAAGGACAGGGGCCACACAGATACGCAGTATTTT. Protein sequence: CASRKDRGHTDTQYF.

The chain links TRBV29-1 to TRBJ2-5; 7 bases line up with TRBD1. CDR1 and CDR2 from the germline V gene are SQVTM and ANQGSEA. Germline trimming cut 4 bases from V and 4 bases from J; bases unmatched to any gene: 6. The CDR3 length is 13 residues. CDR3 coding DNA: TGCAGCGTTGTAAAGGGGGCATCAGAGACCCAGTACTTC. It specifies CSVVKGASETQYF.